These 8 T cell receptor beta chains were sequenced from one sample in a study of Tregs in tolerant kidney transplant recipients. Related graft donors supplied nonmyeloablative bone marrow transplants, and mixed chimerism was transient. Clones were read by immunoSEQ multiplex PCR, and TCRdb kept only the in-frame ones, dropping some. This sample's clone table lists roughly 6,700 clones. The sequencing used CD4+ T cells from blood (PBMCs), collected 6 months after the transplant. The receptors derive from a human patient who received a combined kidney and bone marrow transplant. Certain T cells may be donor cells from the graft.

On this clone: The CDR3 is cut off 3 residues early in the read; its end comes from the germline J gene. The chain joins TRBV24-1 to TRBJ1-2, with 7 bases identical to TRBD1. The CDR3 is made up of 13 amino acids. In germline, CDR1 is KGHDR, CDR2 SFDVKD. CDR3 residues: CATSQTGNNIYTF. The CDR3 DNA, read in part, is TGTGCCACCAGCCAGACAGGGAATAACATT.

On this clone itself: Read data end 3 residues before the CDR3 end; the end is taken from the germline J gene. The chain is built from TRBV9 and TRBJ2-7, with a weak D call TRBD1 (6 bases). Trimming cost V 1 base and J 0 bases, with 11 bases left between them. The CDR3 consists of 15 residues. Germline V gives CDR1 SGDLS, CDR2 YYNGEE. Incomplete CDR3 DNA: TGTGCCAGCAGCGTACCAGGGGCGAGCTCCTACGAG. Its translation is CASSVPGASSYE. The full CDR3 sequence reads CASSVPGASSYEQYF.

Remarks on this clone: The read ends 3 residues early relative to the CDR3; the germline J gene fills the gap. The chain carries TRBV18 and TRBJ1-6, with TRBD1 matching over 7 bases. With 6 bases clipped from V and 9 bases from J, the junction kept 17 bases outside the gene matches. CDR1 and CDR2 (germline): KGHSH, LQKENI. This CDR3 comprises 17 residues. The covered CDR3 bases are TGTGCCAGCTCCCTCACGAGTCCGGGACAGTCAAGTTCACCC. Protein: CASSLTSPGQSSSP. The whole CDR3 is CASSLTSPGQSSSPLHF.

Partial CDR3 DNA: TGTGCCAGTAGTATAGTACAGGGGCGGCGTGAAACTGAA. Its translation: CASSIVQGRRETE. The whole CDR3 protein is CASSIVQGRRETEAFF. V is TRBV19 and J is TRBJ1-1; 7 nucleotides align to TRBD1. The sequenced fragment ends 3 residues before the CDR3 boundary, so the rest is inferred from the germline J gene. With 1 base clipped from V and 5 bases from J, the junction kept 10 bases outside the gene matches. Germline CDR1 LNHDA, CDR2 SQIVND (reference sequence). The CDR3 extends over 16 amino acids.

CDR3 DNA (partial): TGTGCCAGCTCGAGGACAGGGACCGAAAAA. Its translation is CASSRTGTEK. The entire CDR3 protein is CASSRTGTEKLFF. The chain couples TRBV25-1 to TRBJ1-4; 8 bases align to TRBD1. Coverage ceases 3 residues before the CDR3 finishes, and the germline J gene fills in the end. This CDR3 is built from 13 residues. Germline V gives CDR1 MGHDK, CDR2 SYGVNS. Germline trimming cut 8 bases from V and 8 bases from J; bases unmatched to any gene: 7.

A word on this clone: The CDR3 goes on 3 residues after the read ends, and that part is filled in from the germline J gene. Different DNA sequences within this sample yield the same CDR3. The chain uses TRBV5-6 and TRBJ1-1; 9 bases map to TRBD1. The germline V gene has CDR1 SGHDT and CDR2 YYEEEE. The CDR3 length is 13 residues. CDR3 loop: CASSLSPTGGAFF. CDR3 DNA, as far as it was read: TGTGCCAGCAGCTTGAGTCCGACAGGGGGG.

Points on this clone: The read stops 3 residues short of the end of the CDR3; the missing end is completed from the germline J gene. The chain couples TRBV6-1 to TRBJ2-2, with TRBD2 matching over 13 bases. Losses at the gene ends were 3 bases for V and 7 bases for J; bases not matched to a gene: 5. The CDR3 is 16 residues long. From germline, CDR1 is MNHNS and CDR2 SASEGT. Incomplete CDR3 DNA: TGTGCCAGCAGTGATCGAGGGACTAGCGGGATCGGGGAG. Its protein product is CASSDRGTSGIGE. The complete CDR3 protein is CASSDRGTSGIGELFF.

This clone is medium-sized by frequency. The read stops 3 residues short of the end of the CDR3; the missing end is completed from the germline J gene. The V and J genes are TRBV20-1 and TRBJ2-3; 9 bases map to TRBD2. The CDR3 sequence is 19 residues long. The junction had 15 bases not matched to a gene; V was cut back by 2 bases and J by 0 bases. Per the germline V gene, CDR1 is DFQATT and CDR2 is SNEGSKA (reference sequence). The part of the CDR3 DNA that was read is TGCAGTGCTAGACTACTAGCGGGTCCTCTTTCCTCTAGCACAGATACG. This codes for CSARLLAGPLSSSTDT. The CDR3 in its entirety is CSARLLAGPLSSSTDTQYF.